Below are 13 T cell receptor beta chains sequenced from a single sample in a study of T cells in Graves' hyperthyroidism and ophthalmopathy. The TCR beta CDR3 regions underwent amplification using RNA transcripts as the source. Primed by the HTBI set, a first-round RT-PCR was run on the TCR CDR3. From the multiplex PCR reads, TCRdb called clonotypes with MiXCR, one entry per CDR3 protein. Here the sample spans hundreds of thousands of distinct CDR3 sequences, around 13% being singletons. The sample consisted of blood. The source is a woman in her thirties with Graves' hyperthyroidism.

Turning to this clonotype: This may arise from a read error, as a much more abundant clone is one base away. The V call is TRBV11-2, the J call TRBJ1-1, with 7 bases matching TRBD1. In germline, CDR1 is SGHAT, CDR2 FQNNGV. The CDR3 spans 16 residues. With V trimmed by 4 bases and J by 6 bases, 14 bases remained unmatched. The CDR3 here is CASSSQAKQGSPEAFF. For the CDR3, the DNA is TGTGCCAGCAGCTCCCAGGCCAAACAGGGGAGCCCTGAAGCTTTCTTT.

This clonotype was counted only a few times. V and J are TRBV4-3 and TRBJ1-2; 9 bases fit TRBD1. The V gene end was trimmed by 2 bases and the J gene end by 6 bases; junction bases not matched to a gene: 4. Germline CDR1 and CDR2: LGHNA and YSLEER. This CDR3 has 14 residues. The CDR3 spells CASSQPDRGDGYTF. The CDR3 region has the DNA TGCGCCAGCAGCCAACCGGACAGGGGAGATGGCTACACCTTC.

This clonotype was seen more than once but under ten times. The V and J genes are TRBV20-1 and TRBJ2-7; 10 nucleotides agree with TRBD1. The CDR3 extends over 17 amino acids. Germline V lookup: CDR1 DFQATT, CDR2 SNEGSKA (reference sequence). Trimming cost V 6 bases and J 0 bases; bases outside gene matches: 14. This CDR3 is CSAPGTGASGSSYEQYF. CDR3 sequence (DNA): TGCAGTGCCCCCGGGACAGGGGCAAGCGGGAGCTCCTACGAGCAGTACTTC.

This clonotype has a count of ten or more. The chain carries TRBV20-1 and TRBJ2-7, with a weak D call TRBD1 (5 bases). CDR1 is DFQATT and CDR2 is SNEGSKA in the germline V gene (reference sequence). The CDR3 length is 13 residues. CDR3 region: CSPPTQGTYEQYF. The CDR3 nucleotides are TGCAGCCCCCCCACGCAGGGAACCTACGAGCAGTACTTC.

This clonotype was recorded many times. The chain carries TRBV7-2 and TRBJ1-5; D unresolved. Trimming took off 5 bases at V and 6 bases at J, with 8 bases between the two ends. The CDR3 totals 12 residues. CDR1 is SGHTA and CDR2 is FQGNSA in the germline V gene. The CDR3: CASSGIFQPQHF. The CDR3 coding sequence is TGTGCCAGCAGCGGAATATTTCAGCCCCAGCATTTT. The full variable domain, in which reference TRBV7-2 and TRBJ1-5 provide the parts outside the CDR3, is GAGVSQSPSNKVTEKGKDVELRCDPISGHTALYWYRQSLGQGLEFLIYFQGNSAPDKSGLPSDRFSAERTGGSVSTLTIQRTQQEDSAVYLCASSGIFQPQHFGDGTRLSIL.

This clonotype occurred many times. This rearrangement joins TRBV2 to TRBJ2-1; D is possibly TRBD1 (5 bases). CDR1 SNHLY and CDR2 FYNNEI come from the germline V gene. V shed 6 bases and J shed 0 bases, with 12 bases lying between them. The CDR3 covers 15 residues. The CDR3 nucleotides read TGTGCCAGCAGCCGAGGACAAAGCTCCTACAATGAGCAGTTCTTC. This gives the protein CASSRGQSSYNEQFF.

This clonotype was seen repeatedly, ten times or more. The chain combines TRBV3-1 with TRBJ1-1; weak D call: TRBD1 (5 bases). V lost 4 bases and J lost 1, with 10 bases in between. The CDR3 runs to 14 residues. The germline V gene has CDR1 LGHDT and CDR2 YNNKEL (reference sequence). This CDR3 is CASSPQQENTEAFF. CDR3 bases: TGTGCCAGCAGCCCCCAACAGGAGAACACTGAAGCTTTCTTT.

Ten or more counts support this clonotype. V and J are TRBV29-1 and TRBJ2-7; possible D gene TRBD2, 6 bases. Germline V lookup: CDR1 SQVTM, CDR2 ANQGSEA. The germline V and J ends were trimmed by 4 bases and 2 bases, with 12 bases remaining between them. The CDR3 has 13 residues. In DNA, the CDR3 is TGCAGCGTTGGCTCGCGGGAACCCTACGAGCAGTACTTC. Amino acids: CSVGSREPYEQYF.

The rearrangement links TRBV29-1 to TRBJ2-2; no clear D. From germline, CDR1 is SQVTM and CDR2 ANQGSEA. V was cut by 5 bases and J by 0 bases, with 7 bases left in between. CDR3 length: 13 amino acids. In DNA form, the CDR3 reads TGCAGCGTTAGAACAGCGAACACCGGGGAGCTGTTTTTT. This codes for CSVRTANTGELFF.

The V call is TRBV7-9, the J call TRBJ2-1; 8 bases agree with TRBD2. Trimming cost V 3 bases and J 4 bases; bases outside gene matches: 2. Germline V lookup: CDR1 SEHNR, CDR2 FQNEAQ (reference sequence). The CDR3 contains 14 residues. CDR3 sequence (DNA): TGTGCCAGCAGCTTGGCTAGCGGGTACAATGAGCAGTTCTTC. Its translation is CASSLASGYNEQFF.

The sample holds a few counts of this clonotype. The chain couples TRBV24-1 to TRBJ2-4; TRBD1 might be the D (5 bases). Germline V CDR1 and CDR2: KGHDR, SFDVKD. The CDR3 is 14 residues long. Trimming took off 4 bases at V and 4 bases at J, with 10 bases between the two ends. The CDR3, as DNA: TGTGCCACCAGTGAAACAGGCGCTAAAAACATTCAGTACTTC. This encodes CATSETGAKNIQYF.

This clonotype showed up many times. The rearrangement links TRBV28 to TRBJ2-1; 12 bases map to TRBD2. The germline CDR1 and CDR2 sequences are MDHEN and SYDVKM. Trimming removed 8 bases from V and 2 bases from J; junction bases left unmatched: 4. The CDR3 is made up of 15 amino acids. The CDR3: CASLRTSGTYNEQFF. Written as DNA, the CDR3 is TGTGCCAGCCTTCGGACTAGCGGGACCTACAATGAGCAGTTCTTC.

This clonotype was observed a few times. J is TRBJ1-3 and V is TRBV6-5; D call uncertain. CDR1 MNHEY and CDR2 SVGAGI come from the germline V gene. The CDR3 is 13 amino acids. The CDR3, as DNA: TGTGCTACGACCTCGGGTGGTGGAAACACCATATATTTT. Its translation: CATTSGGGNTIYF.